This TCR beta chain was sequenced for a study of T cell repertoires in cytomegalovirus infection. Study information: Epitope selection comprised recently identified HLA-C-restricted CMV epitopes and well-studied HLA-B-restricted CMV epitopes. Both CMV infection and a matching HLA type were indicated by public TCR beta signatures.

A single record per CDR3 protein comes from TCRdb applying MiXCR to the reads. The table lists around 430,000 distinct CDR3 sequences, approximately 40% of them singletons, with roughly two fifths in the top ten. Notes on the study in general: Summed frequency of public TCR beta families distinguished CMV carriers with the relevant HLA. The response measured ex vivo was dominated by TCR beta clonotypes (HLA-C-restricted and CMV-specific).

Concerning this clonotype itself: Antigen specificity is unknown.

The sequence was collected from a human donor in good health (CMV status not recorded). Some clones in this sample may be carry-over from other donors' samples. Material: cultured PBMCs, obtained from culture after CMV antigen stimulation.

The CDR3 region has the DNA TGCGGAGGTGGCGGGAGCGGCACAGATACGCAGTATTTT. This translates into CGGGGSGTDTQYF. The chain recombines TRBV20-1 with TRBJ2-3; 7 nucleotides line up with TRBD2. CDR1 is DFQATT and CDR2 is SNEGSKA in the germline V gene (reference sequence). This CDR3 comprises 13 residues.